The entry below gives a single T cell receptor (beta chain) sequence along with its context. TCRdb recomputed calls from the PCR reads with MiXCR, one row per CDR3 protein. This table has more than 9,500 distinct CDR3 sequences, roughly half appearing once. The data were obtained in a study of tumor-infiltrating lymphocytes in oesophageal squamous cell carcinoma. This TCR was recovered from a male donor with esophageal squamous cell carcinoma. The sequenced sample was esophageal tumor tissue.

CDR3 amino acids: CASSLRGYSYNEQFF. For the CDR3, the DNA is TGTGCCAGCAGTTTACGAGGGTACTCCTACAATGAGCAGTTCTTC. V usage is TRBV27 and J usage is TRBJ2-1, with D possibly being TRBD2 (5 bases). The CDR3 is 15 amino acids. V was shortened by 2 bases and J by 0 bases, with 8 bases between the two germline ends. Germline V gene lookup returns CDR1 MNHEY and CDR2 SMNVEV (reference sequence).